Listed here are 10 T cell receptor beta chains from one sample, sequenced in a study of molecular identifiers for immune sequencing clone quantification (dated by TCRdb to between 2017 and 2018). The library was made by PCR. Sequenced on a NextSeq 500. TCRdb itself trimmed the public reads at Q25 with fastp, ran MiXCR and retained productive beta chains. Rows merge per CDR3 protein into single entries with the most common DNA and genes. For this sample there are approximately 97,000 distinct CDR3 sequences; approximately 24% appear just once. In total, the top ten clones hold approximately 0.91% of the sample. Input material: naive CD8+ T cells from blood, with Jurkat cell RNA spiked in. The sample's cell subset or site, from its label and the paper: FACS-sorted CD8+CD4-CCR7+CD45RA+ naive T cells. The receptors were gathered from a human donor in good health. Some libraries in this study had Jurkat cell RNA spiked in.

For this clonotype: A much larger clone differs by one base, so this may be a read error. The chain recombines TRBV25-1 with TRBJ2-2; D possibly corresponds to TRBD1 (6 bases). Germline V gives CDR1 MGHDK, CDR2 SYGVNS. This CDR3 spans 14 amino acids. The CDR3 bases are TGTGCCAGCAGTGGGACAGCTTACACCGGGGAGCCGTTTTTT. Its protein is CASSGTAYTGEPFF.

The table lists this clonotype with many counts. The chain is built from TRBV24-1 and TRBJ1-2; D not resolved. Deletions cut 5 bases from V and 8 bases from J, with 8 bases between. The CDR3 is 11 residues long. Germline lookup yields CDR1 KGHDR and CDR2 SFDVKD. The CDR3 is CATSAGDGYTF. CDR3 bases: TGTGCCACCAGTGCAGGAGACGGCTACACCTTC.

This clonotype appeared many times. V and J are TRBV3-1 and TRBJ2-3; 9 positions agree with TRBD2. The CDR3 length is 17 residues. Germline trimming cut 0 bases from V and 4 bases from J; bases unmatched to any gene: 8. CDR1 is LGHDT and CDR2 is YNNKEL in the germline V gene (reference sequence). In DNA form, the CDR3 reads TGTGCCAGCAGCCAAGATGTGCTAGCGGGGTTCCCAGATACGCAGTATTTT. Amino acid sequence: CASSQDVLAGFPDTQYF.

In this sample, this clonotype turned up many times. The CDR3 DNA follows: TGTGCCAGCAGCTCTCGACACCTACCGGGAGGGCCCACAGATACGCAGTATTTT. This encodes CASSSRHLPGGPTDTQYF. The chain is built from TRBV4-2 and TRBJ2-3; the match to TRBD2 covers 8 bases. This CDR3 region has 18 residues. V shed 5 bases and J 2 bases; nucleotides not matched to a gene: 15. Germline V lookup: CDR1 LGHNA, CDR2 YNFKEQ.

In its sample, this clonotype was seen many times. The genes are TRBV28 and TRBJ1-5, with D unclear. Germline V gene sequence: CDR1 MDHEN, CDR2 SYDVKM. This CDR3 spans 18 amino acids. Trimming removed 7 bases from V and 2 bases from J, with 24 bases in between. The CDR3: CASNQWAYVRMGNQPQHF. Here the CDR3 DNA reads TGTGCCAGCAACCAGTGGGCGTACGTTCGGATGGGCAATCAGCCCCAGCATTTT.

The table lists this clonotype with many counts. DNA for the CDR3: TGTGCCAGCAGTTTTGGGGACGAGCAGTACTTC. This sequence encodes CASSFGDEQYF. The V and J genes are TRBV28 and TRBJ2-7; D not certain. From germline, CDR1 is MDHEN and CDR2 SYDVKM. V was pared by 3 bases and J by 5 bases, with 5 bases between. CDR3 length: 11 residues.

This clonotype appeared a single time. The germline gene is not matched at one end of the junction; a read error may be the cause. The gene calls are TRBV30 and TRBJ2-1, with TRBD2 as a possible D gene (7 bases). The CDR3 covers 17 residues. The V gene's germline CDR1 is GTSNPN and CDR2 SVGIG (reference sequence). The DNA of the CDR3 is TGTGCCCGGAGTCTCCCCTTCGGGGGCGGGAGCGGCGATGAGCAGTTCTTC. Its protein is CARSLPFGGGSGDEQFF.

This clonotype was detected many times. The chain uses TRBV7-9 and TRBJ2-5; D unresolved. The CDR3 extends over 14 amino acids. Germline CDR1 SEHNR, CDR2 FQNEAQ (reference sequence). V lost 1 base to trimming and J lost 2 bases, with 8 bases between them. DNA of the CDR3: TGTGCCAGCAGCTTAGTCGTGGGGCAAGAGACCCAGTACTTC. It codes for CASSLVVGQETQYF.

Comment on this clonotype: A read error may explain this, as a much larger clone is one base away. V is TRBV20-1 and J is TRBJ2-7; maybe TRBD2 (6 bases). Per the germline V gene, CDR1 is DFQATT and CDR2 is SNEGSKA (reference sequence). CDR3 length equals 12 residues. Trimming took off 5 bases at V and 5 bases at J, with 13 bases between the two ends. CDR3 nucleotides: TGCAGTGCTCCGGGGGAACTTGACGAGCAGTACTTC. This gives the protein CSAPGELDEQYF.

V is TRBV27 and J is TRBJ2-5; 8 bases are shared with TRBD2. The CDR3 spans 15 residues. Germline trimming cut 4 bases from V and 2 bases from J; bases unmatched to any gene: 6. Germline V gene lookup returns CDR1 MNHEY and CDR2 SMNVEV (reference sequence). The chain's CDR3 is CASSYSPGGQETQYF. In nucleotides, the CDR3 is TGTGCCAGCAGTTACTCTCCGGGGGGGCAAGAGACCCAGTACTTC.